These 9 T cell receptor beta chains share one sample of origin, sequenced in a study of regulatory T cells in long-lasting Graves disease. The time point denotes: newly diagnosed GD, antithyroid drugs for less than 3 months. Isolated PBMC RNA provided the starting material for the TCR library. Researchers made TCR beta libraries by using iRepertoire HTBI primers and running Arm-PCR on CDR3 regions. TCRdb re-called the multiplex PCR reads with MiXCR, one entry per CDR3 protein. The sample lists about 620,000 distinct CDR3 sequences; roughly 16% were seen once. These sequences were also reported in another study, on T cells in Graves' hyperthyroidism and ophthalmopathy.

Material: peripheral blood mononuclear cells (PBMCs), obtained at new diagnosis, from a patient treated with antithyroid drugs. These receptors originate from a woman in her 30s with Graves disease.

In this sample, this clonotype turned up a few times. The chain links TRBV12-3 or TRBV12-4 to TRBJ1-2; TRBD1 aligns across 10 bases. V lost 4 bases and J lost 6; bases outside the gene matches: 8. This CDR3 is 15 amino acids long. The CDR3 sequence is CASSYSRQGADGYTF. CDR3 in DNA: TGTGCCAGCAGTTACTCTAGACAGGGGGCAGATGGCTACACCTTC.

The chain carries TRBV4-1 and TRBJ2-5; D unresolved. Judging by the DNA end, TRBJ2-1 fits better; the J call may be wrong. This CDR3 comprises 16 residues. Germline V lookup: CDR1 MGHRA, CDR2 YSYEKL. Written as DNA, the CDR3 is TGCGCCAGCAGCCAAGATTTCCCGCCCGTTAGAGATGAGCAGTTCTTC. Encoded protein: CASSQDFPPVRDEQFF.

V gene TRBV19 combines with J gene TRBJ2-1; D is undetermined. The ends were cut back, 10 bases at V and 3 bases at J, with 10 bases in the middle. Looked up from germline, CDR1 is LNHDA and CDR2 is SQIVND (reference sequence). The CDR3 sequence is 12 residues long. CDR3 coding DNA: TGTGCCACTACTTCGAACTACAATGAGCAGTTCTTC. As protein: CATTSNYNEQFF.

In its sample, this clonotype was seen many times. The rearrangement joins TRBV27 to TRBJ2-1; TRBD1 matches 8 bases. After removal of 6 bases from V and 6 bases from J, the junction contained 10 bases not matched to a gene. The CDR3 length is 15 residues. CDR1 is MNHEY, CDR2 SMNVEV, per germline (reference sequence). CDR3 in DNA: TGTGCCAGCAGCTATTCCGGGACAGGAGTCAATGAGCAGTTCTTC. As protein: CASSYSGTGVNEQFF.

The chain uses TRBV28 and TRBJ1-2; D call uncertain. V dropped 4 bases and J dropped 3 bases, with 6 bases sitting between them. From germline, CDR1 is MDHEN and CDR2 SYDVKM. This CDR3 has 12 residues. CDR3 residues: CASSSADYGYTF. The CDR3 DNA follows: TGTGCCAGCAGTTCCGCCGACTATGGCTACACCTTC.

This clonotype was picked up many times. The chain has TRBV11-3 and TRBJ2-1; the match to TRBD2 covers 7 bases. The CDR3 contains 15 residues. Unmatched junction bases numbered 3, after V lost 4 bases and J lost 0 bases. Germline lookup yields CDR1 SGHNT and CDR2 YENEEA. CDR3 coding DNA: TGTGCCAGCAGCTATGGCGGGAGCTCCTACAATGAGCAGTTCTTC. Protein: CASSYGGSSYNEQFF.

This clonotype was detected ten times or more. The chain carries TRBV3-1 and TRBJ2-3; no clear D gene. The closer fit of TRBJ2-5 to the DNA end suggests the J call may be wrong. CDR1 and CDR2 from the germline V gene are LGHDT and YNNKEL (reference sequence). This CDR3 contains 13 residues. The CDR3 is CASSQGTAKTQYF. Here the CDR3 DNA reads TGTGCCAGCAGCCAAGGCACGGCGAAGACCCAGTACTTC.

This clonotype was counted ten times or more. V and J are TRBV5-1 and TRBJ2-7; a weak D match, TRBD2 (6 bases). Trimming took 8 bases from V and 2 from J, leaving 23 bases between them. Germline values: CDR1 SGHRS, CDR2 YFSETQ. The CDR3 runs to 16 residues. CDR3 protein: CASVRDIWTGAYEQYF. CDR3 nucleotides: TGCGCCAGTGTCAGGGATATTTGGACGGGGGCCTACGAGCAGTACTTC.

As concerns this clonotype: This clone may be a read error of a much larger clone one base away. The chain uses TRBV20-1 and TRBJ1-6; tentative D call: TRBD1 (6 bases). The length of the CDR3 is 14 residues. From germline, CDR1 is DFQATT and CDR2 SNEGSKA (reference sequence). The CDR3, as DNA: TGCAGTGCTACTTCGGCAGGGGAGAGTTCATCCCTCCACTTT. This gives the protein CSATSAGESSSLHF.